This T cell receptor beta chain was retrieved from a study of technical replicates of blood from a handful of donors. Some clones are missing from TCRdb's copy, which holds only in-frame ones; the method was immunoSEQ multiplex PCR. The data show roughly 79,000 clones, 91% seen once. V was trimmed by 1 base and J by 6 bases, leaving 12 bases between them. Germline CDR1 is GTSNPN and CDR2 is SVGIG (reference sequence). This CDR3 has 13 amino acids. Sequenced sample: T cells isolated from PBMCs. The clonotype comes from a human donor in good health. Some clones in this sample may be carry-over from other donors' samples. The genes are TRBV30 and TRBJ1-1; no clear D gene. The CDR3 protein is CAWSAWRVPEAFF. CDR3 DNA sequence: TGTGCCTGGAGTGCCTGGAGGGTCCCTGAAGCTTTCTTT.